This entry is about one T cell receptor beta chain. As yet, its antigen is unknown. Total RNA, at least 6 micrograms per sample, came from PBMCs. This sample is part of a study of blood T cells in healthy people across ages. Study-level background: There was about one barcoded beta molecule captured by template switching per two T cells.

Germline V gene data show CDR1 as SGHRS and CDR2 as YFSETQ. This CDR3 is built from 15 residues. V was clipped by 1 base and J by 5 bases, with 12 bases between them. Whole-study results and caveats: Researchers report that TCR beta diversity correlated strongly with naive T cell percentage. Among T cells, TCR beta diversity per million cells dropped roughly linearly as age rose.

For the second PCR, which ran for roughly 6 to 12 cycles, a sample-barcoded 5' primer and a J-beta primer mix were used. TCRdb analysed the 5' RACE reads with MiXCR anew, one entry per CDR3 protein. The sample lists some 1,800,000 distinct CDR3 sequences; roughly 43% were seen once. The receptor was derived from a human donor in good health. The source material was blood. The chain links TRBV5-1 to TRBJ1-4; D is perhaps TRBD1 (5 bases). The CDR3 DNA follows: TGCGCCAGCAGCTTGACCGGGACCGAGAATGAAAAACTGTTTTTT. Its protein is CASSLTGTENEKLFF.